A single sample is the source of the 8 T cell receptor beta chains below, sequenced in a study of human T cells and chemical hapten exposure. Indicated time point: patch test 3, about 24 weeks after DPC sensitization. Treatment reported: therapeutic diphenylcyclopropenone sensitization with weekly scalp DPC. TCRdb re-called the RACE reads with MiXCR, one entry per CDR3 protein. The sample includes some 71,000 distinct CDR3 sequences, approximately 12% of them seen just once. Sequenced material: whole blood, taken in connection with sensitization to the hapten diphenylcyclopropenone (DPC). These receptors were taken from a woman aged 50 to 60 with alopecia areata. Some clones in this sample may be carry-over from other donors' samples.

This chain joins TRBV7-9 and TRBJ1-6; 10 bases are a match to TRBD1. CDR3 length: 14 residues. Losses at the gene ends were 3 bases for V and 11 bases for J; bases not matched to a gene: 4. Looked up from germline, CDR1 is SEHNR and CDR2 is FQNEAQ (reference sequence). CDR3 DNA sequence: TGTGCCAGCAGCTTGGGACAGGGGATTACACCCCTCCACTTT. Translated: CASSLGQGITPLHF. Variable domain in full (rest from reference TRBV7-9 and TRBJ1-6): DTGVSQNPRHKITKRGQNVTFRCDPISEHNRLYWYRQTLGQGPEFLTYFQNEAQLEKSRLLSDRFSAERPKGSFSTLEIQRTEQGDSAMYLCASSLGQGITPLHFGNGTRLTVT.

CDR3 sequence reads: CASSQTGTGHIGGSGNTIYF. CDR3 coding DNA: TGCGCCAGCAGCCAAACCGGGACAGGGCATATCGGTGGCTCTGGAAACACCATATATTTT. The rearrangement links TRBV4-1 to TRBJ1-3, with 9 bases lining up with TRBD1. Trimming at V came to 2 bases and at J to 0 bases, leaving 14 bases not matched to a gene. The CDR3 contains 20 residues. The germline V gene has CDR1 MGHRA and CDR2 YSYEKL.

This clonotype showed up just a few times. The chain uses TRBV11-2 and TRBJ1-6; 7 nucleotides match TRBD1. CDR1 and CDR2 from the germline V gene are SGHAT and FQNNGV. The CDR3 extends over 14 amino acids. V was clipped by 4 bases and J by 10 bases; unmatched bases: 7. The CDR3 reads CASSSLQGVSPLHF. CDR3 DNA: TGTGCCAGCAGCTCCCTCCAGGGGGTGTCACCCCTCCACTTT.

This clonotype has more than one count but fewer than ten. The chain links TRBV7-8 to TRBJ1-5; TRBD1 matches 8 bases. This CDR3 comprises 19 residues. The germline gives CDR1 SGHVS, CDR2 FQNEAQ. With V trimmed by 4 bases and J by 0 bases, 14 bases remained unmatched. Here the CDR3 DNA reads TGTGCCAGCAGCTGGGGCTCCGGGACAGGATTCTCTAGCAATCAGCCCCAGCATTTT. Amino acids: CASSWGSGTGFSSNQPQHF.

This clonotype was seen a handful of times. The chain uses TRBV14 and TRBJ1-1; a weak D match, TRBD1 (5 bases). V lost 3 bases and J lost 1, with 12 bases in between. The CDR3 extends over 15 amino acids. Germline values: CDR1 SGHDN, CDR2 FVKESK. The CDR3 sequence: CASSQPWGSNTEAFF. CDR3 coding DNA: TGTGCCAGCAGCCAGCCCTGGGGGTCGAACACTGAAGCTTTCTTT.

Of note for this clonotype: This sequence may be a read error, since a much larger clone differs from it by one base. The rearrangement joins TRBV28 to TRBJ2-7; D not certain. V was trimmed by 8 bases and J by 3 bases, leaving 5 bases between them. The CDR3 is made up of 10 amino acids. Germline V gives CDR1 MDHEN, CDR2 SYDVKM. The CDR3 DNA reads as TGTGCCAGCGGGTTCTACGAGCAGTACTTC. Residues: CASGFYEQYF. Full variable domain (outside the CDR3, taken from reference TRBV28 and TRBJ2-7): DVKVTQSSRYLVKRTGEKVFLECVQDMDHENMFWYRQDPGLGLRLIYFSYDVKMKEKGDIPEGYSVSREKKERFSLILESASTNQTSMYLCASGFYEQYFGPGTRLTVT.

V is TRBV2 and J is TRBJ1-2; no firm D call. The CDR3 extends over 8 amino acids. CDR1 is SNHLY and CDR2 is FYNNEI in the germline V gene. Trimming removed 11 bases at V and 8 bases at J, with 6 bases between. The DNA of the CDR3 is TGTGCCCATGGGGGCTACACCTTC. It specifies CAHGGYTF.

This clonotype was seen ten or more times. V is TRBV20-1 and J is TRBJ2-3; 10 bases agree with TRBD1. The CDR3 runs to 13 residues. CDR1 and CDR2 (germline): DFQATT, SNEGSKA (reference sequence). With 5 bases clipped from V and 4 bases from J, the junction kept 3 bases outside the gene matches. For the CDR3, the DNA is TGCAGTGCTCCCGGGACAGGGGCAGATACGCAGTATTTT. Its protein is CSAPGTGADTQYF.